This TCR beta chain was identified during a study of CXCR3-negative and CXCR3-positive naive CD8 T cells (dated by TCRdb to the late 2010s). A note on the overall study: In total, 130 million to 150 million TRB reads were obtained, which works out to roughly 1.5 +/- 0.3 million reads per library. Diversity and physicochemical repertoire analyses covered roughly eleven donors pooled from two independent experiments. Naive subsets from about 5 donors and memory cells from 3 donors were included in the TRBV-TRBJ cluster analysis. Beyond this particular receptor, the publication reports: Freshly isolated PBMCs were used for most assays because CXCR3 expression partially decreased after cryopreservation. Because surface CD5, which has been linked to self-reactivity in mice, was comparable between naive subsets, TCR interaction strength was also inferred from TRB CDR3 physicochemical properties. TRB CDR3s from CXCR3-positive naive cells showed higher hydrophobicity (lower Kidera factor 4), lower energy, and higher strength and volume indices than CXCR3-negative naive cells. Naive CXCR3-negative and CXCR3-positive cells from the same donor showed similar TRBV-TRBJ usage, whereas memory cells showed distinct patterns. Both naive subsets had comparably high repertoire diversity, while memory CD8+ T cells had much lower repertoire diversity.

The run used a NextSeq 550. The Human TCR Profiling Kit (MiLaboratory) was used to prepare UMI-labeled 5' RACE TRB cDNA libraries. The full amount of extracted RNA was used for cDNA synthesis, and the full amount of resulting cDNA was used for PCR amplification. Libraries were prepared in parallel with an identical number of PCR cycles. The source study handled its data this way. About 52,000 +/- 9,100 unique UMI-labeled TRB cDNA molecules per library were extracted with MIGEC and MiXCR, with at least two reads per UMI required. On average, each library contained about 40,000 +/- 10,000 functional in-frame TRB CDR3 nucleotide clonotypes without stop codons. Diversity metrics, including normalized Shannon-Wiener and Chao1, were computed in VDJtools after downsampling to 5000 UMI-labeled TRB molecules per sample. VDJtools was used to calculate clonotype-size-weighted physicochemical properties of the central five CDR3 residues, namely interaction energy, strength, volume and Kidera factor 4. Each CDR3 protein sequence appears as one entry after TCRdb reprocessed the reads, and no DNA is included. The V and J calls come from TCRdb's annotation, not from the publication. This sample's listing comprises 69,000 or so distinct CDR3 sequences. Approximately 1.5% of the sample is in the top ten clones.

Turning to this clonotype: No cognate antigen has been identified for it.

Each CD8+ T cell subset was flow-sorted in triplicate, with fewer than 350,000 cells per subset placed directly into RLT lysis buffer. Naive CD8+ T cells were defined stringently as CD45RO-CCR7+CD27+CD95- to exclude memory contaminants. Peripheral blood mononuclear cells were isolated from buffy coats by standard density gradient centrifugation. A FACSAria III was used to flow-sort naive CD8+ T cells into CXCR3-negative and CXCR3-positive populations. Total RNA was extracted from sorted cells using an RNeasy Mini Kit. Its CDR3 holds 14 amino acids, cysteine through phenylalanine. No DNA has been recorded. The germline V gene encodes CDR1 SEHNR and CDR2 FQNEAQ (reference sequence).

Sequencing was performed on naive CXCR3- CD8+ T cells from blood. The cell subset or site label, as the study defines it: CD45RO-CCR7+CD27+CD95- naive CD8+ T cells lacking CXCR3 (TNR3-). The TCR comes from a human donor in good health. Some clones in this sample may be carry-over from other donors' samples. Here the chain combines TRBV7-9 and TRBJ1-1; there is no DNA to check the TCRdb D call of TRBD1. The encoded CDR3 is CASSPGGVPTEAFF.